This T cell receptor beta chain was captured in a study of vaccination and CD4 T cells after COVID-19 (dated by TCRdb to between 2021 and 2024). Some background on the complete study: Six males and four females were included in the convalescent cohort, with two Hispanic individuals, seven Caucasians, two Asians and one multiracial person represented. Memory CD4+ T cell crossreactivity between SARS-CoV-2 and common cold coronavirus spike proteins was assessed at the TCR clonotype level in an earlier paper using these donors. Post-vaccine blood samples were obtained a median of about 77 days after the second vaccine dose, with a range of roughly 13 to 250 days. Culture stimuli were overlapping spike peptide pools from SARS-CoV-2 and from the common cold coronaviruses HCoV-NL63, HCoV-OC43 and HCoV-229E. Post-COVID blood samples from convalescent patients were collected a median of roughly 100 days after diagnosis, with a range of about 35 to 180 days. Control cultures used a CEFX viral epitope pool as positive control, an HIV-1 Nef peptide pool as negative control, or no peptide. Each participant got two doses of either the Pfizer-BioNTech BNT162b2 vaccine (n=8) or the Moderna mRNA-1273 vaccine (n=2). In 10 COVID-19 convalescent patients and a few infection-naive healthy vaccine recipients, researchers compared the spike-specific CD4+ TCR repertoire from before mRNA vaccination with the repertoire from after.

The receptor library was made with PCR. TCR sequencing of DNA from cultured CD4+ T cells used the Oncomine TCR Beta short-read assay at the Johns Hopkins FTIC core. The QIAamp micro DNA kit was used to extract genomic DNA from the cultured CD4+ T cells. Oncomine TCR Beta libraries from cultured CD4+ T cells were pooled using unique dual indexes and sequenced on an Illumina iSeq 100. The original methods were these. Non-productive sequences were removed, and CDR3s that did not start with C, did not end with F or W, or were shorter than 7 amino acids were discarded. Antigen-specific clonotypes were identified with the MANAFEST web application by comparing peptide-stimulated wells with reference and other culture wells. Positive clones required FDR below 0.05, an odds ratio above 5, and productive frequency above 0.1% in at least two of three replicate wells. Clonotypes that were significantly expanded in both SARS-CoV-2 spike wells and at least one common cold coronavirus spike condition were defined as cross-reactive. Similarity between CDR3 sequences was evaluated in R version 3.6.1 using Levenshtein distances (stringdist) and unrooted phylogenetic trees (ape). TCRdb trimmed the raw reads at Q25, called clones with MiXCR and kept productive beta chains. Every entry covers one CDR3 protein and lists the most common genes and DNA from its rows. The V and J calls and clone size come from TCRdb's table, not from the authors' own analysis. The sample contains several thousand distinct CDR3 sequences, 70% to 85% of them found a single time. Of the sample, roughly 36% is held by the ten largest clones.

Comments on this clonotype: It lacks a known antigen. No much larger clone exists at a distance of one base, and base qualities are not known.

Summary of the overall study and its limitations: In convalescent patients, nearly all vaccine-specific clones (304 of 307) were found to be mono-reactive for SARS-CoV-2 spike rather than cross-reactive with common cold coronaviruses. In convalescent patients, a median roughly 85% of post-vaccine SARS-CoV-2-reactive clones were detected only after vaccination, suggesting vaccine-specific priming. An increase in the median number of SARS-CoV-2-reactive clonotypes from approximately 21 after infection to 35 to 40 after vaccination was observed, but the change was not found to be significant. The study included relatively few convalescent patients and did not analyze early timepoints after natural infection.

The sample's treatment or condition label, in plain terms: roughly 10-day PBMC culture with coronavirus spike peptide pools or control peptides (ViraFEST assay). CD4+ T cells from unexposed donors were collected before the COVID-19 pandemic (2011-2018). The ViraFEST assay was used in the study, in which antigen-specific T cells were expanded with peptide pools and expanded clonotypes were subsequently identified by TCR sequencing. Each well held approximately 2 million PBMCs cultured in IMDM containing approximately 5% human AB serum and approximately 9.8 IU/ml IL-2, with about 9.1 ug/ml peptide pools added. On days 3 and 7, half of the culture medium was replaced with fresh IL-2-containing medium. After nine to eleven days of culture, CD4+ T cells were isolated by negative selection with the EasySep CD4+ T cell isolation kit. As cell numbers permitted, CD4+ T cells from unexposed donors were tested for reactivity to SARS-CoV-2 S and N and to four common cold coronavirus spike pools. Ficoll-Paque Plus gradient centrifugation was used to isolate PBMCs from whole blood, and the isolated PBMCs were then either used fresh or cryopreserved at -140C. In general, triplicate wells were set up for every culture condition. Leukapheresis product for the unexposed donors was purchased commercially.

The source of this sequence is a human donor in good health. The sequenced material came from CD4+ T cells from blood, cultured in vitro.

The sequenced DNA is TGCAGTGCTAGACCTCCTCACCTCGGACTAGCGGAAGAGACCCAGTACTTC. Its translation reads: CSARPPHLGLAEETQYF. Recombination linked TRBV20-1 to TRBJ2-5, and 10 junction bases match TRBD2. For CDR1 and CDR2, the germline V gene (reference sequence) lists DFQATT and SNEGSKA. Germline trimming: 2 bases from V, 3 bases from J; junction bases outside gene matches: 12. Counted from cysteine to phenylalanine, this CDR3 has 17 amino acids. CDR3 DNA is the only sequence kept; it has 51 bases, read in frame from the first base.